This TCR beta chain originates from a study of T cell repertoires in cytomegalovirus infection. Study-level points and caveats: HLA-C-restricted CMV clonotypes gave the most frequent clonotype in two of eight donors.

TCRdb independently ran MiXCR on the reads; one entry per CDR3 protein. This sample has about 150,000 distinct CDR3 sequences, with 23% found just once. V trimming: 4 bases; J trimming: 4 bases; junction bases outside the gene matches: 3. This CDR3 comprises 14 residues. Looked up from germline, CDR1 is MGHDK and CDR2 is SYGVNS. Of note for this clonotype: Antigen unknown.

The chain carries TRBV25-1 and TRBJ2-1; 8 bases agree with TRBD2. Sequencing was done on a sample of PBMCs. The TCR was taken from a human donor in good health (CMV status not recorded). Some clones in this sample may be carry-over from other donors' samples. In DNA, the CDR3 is TGTGCCAGCAGTGTTAGCGGGATTTACAATGAGCAGTTCTTC. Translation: CASSVSGIYNEQFF.